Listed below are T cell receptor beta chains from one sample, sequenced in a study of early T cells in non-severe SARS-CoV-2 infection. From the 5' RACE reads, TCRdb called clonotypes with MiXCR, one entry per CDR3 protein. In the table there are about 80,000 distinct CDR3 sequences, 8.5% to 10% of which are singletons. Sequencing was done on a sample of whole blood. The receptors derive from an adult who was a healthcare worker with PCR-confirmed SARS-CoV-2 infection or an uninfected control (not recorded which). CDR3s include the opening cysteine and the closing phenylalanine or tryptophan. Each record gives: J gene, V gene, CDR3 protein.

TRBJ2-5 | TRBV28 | CASTVAGGSQETQYF
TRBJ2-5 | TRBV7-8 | CASTQTPRGETQYF
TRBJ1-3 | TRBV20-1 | CSAISARSGNTIYF
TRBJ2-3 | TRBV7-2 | CASSVGGRTTDTQYF
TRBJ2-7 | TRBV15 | CATSRDSPYEQYF
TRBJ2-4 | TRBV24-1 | CATSDGGLPGQYF
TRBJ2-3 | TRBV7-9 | CASSLVSGTSTDTQYF
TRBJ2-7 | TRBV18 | CASSPGLALTYEQYF
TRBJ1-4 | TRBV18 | CASSPRGGEKLFF
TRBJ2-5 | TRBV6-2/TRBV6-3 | CASSNPPAQYF
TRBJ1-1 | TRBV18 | CASSPRTGGMNTEAFF
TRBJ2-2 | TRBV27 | CASSSETSGNTGELFF
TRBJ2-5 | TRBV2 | CASGWTGGAETQYF
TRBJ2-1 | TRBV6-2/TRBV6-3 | CASSPGTRINEQFF
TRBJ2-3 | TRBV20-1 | CSAAPGGGDTQYF
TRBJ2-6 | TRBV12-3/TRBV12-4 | CASRRGDGANVLTF
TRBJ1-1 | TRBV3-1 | CASSPLPDGEAFF
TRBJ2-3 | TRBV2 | CASRGRTESTDTQYF
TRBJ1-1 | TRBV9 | CASRGYDTEAFF
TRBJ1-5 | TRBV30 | CAWSLTGDGQPQHF
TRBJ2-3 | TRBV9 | CASSVGGSLTDTQYF
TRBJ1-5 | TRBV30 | CAWSVPGAWQPQHF